The clone carrying this T cell receptor beta chain has just one count. The sample belongs to a study of blood T cell repertoires in COVID-19. On the study more broadly: Some COVID-19 samples were acute and others convalescent; all came from the United States, Italy and Spain. Sample material is recorded as cDNA or gDNA derived from T cells, B-cell-depleted T cells, or PBMCs.

The authors' processing: Amplification from reference gene primers served as the basis for estimated nucleated cell counts. The assay was immunoSEQ multiplex PCR, and TCRdb's table has in-frame clones only and misses some. The V and J calls and clone size were taken over from that table, and D and trimming were inferred from the DNA. The data contain about 92,000 clones, approximately 85% of them singletons. This receptor was obtained from a human donor in a cohort sampled during active COVID-19. The sample consisted of peripheral blood.

CDR3 in amino acids: CASSYGQGQHEKLFF. For the CDR3, the DNA is TGTGCCAGCAGTTACGGACAGGGTCAACATGAAAAACTGTTTTTT. This chain links TRBV6-2 or TRBV6-3 with TRBJ1-4, with 8 bases aligning to TRBD1. V dropped 2 bases and J dropped 6; count of bases not matched to a gene: 5. This CDR3 comprises 15 residues. Germline CDR1 and CDR2: MNHEY and SVGEGT.